These 8 T cell receptor beta chains came from one sample sequenced in a study of cytomegalovirus exposure and HLA in healthy donors. Amplification used 60 Vbeta primers and 13 Jbeta primers. The protocol was immunoSEQ multiplex PCR, while the TCRdb copy is restricted to in-frame clones and leaves out a portion. The sample has approximately 160,000 clones; just over 75% are singletons. The sample comprised PBMCs. Every receptor here comes from a woman aged 25 to 39 in good health and CMV-seropositive.

V and J are TRBV12-5 and TRBJ1-1; D gene unclear. CDR1 and CDR2 (germline): LGHNT, FRNRAP. The CDR3 runs to 12 residues. V lost 1 base to trimming and J lost 10 bases, with 10 bases between them. In DNA form, the CDR3 reads TGTGCTAGTGGTTTGGACCTACCACTAGCTTTCTTT. It codes for CASGLDLPLAFF.

The chain recombines TRBV5-4 with TRBJ2-7; tentatively, D is TRBD2 (5 bases). The CDR3 is 14 residues long. Between the trimmed V and J ends, which lost 4 bases and 3 bases, there was a span of 14 bases. Germline CDR1 is SGHNT and CDR2 is YYREEE (reference sequence). CDR3 region: CASSPGGTGYEQYF. CDR3 in DNA: TGTGCCAGCAGCCCTGGAGGCACGGGCTACGAGCAGTACTTC.

The CDR3 loop is CASSFSGGGNQPQHF. CDR3 coding DNA: TGTGCCAGCAGTTTTTCAGGGGGTGGCAATCAGCCCCAGCATTTT. The V and J genes are TRBV28 and TRBJ1-5; TRBD1 matches 7 bases. V lost 3 bases and J lost 2; bases outside the gene matches: 4. Germline CDR1 reads MDHEN; CDR2 reads SYDVKM. The CDR3 is 15 amino acids.

The V call is TRBV11-1, the J call TRBJ2-7, with 7 bases matching TRBD2. The junction had 8 bases not matched to a gene; V was cut back by 3 bases and J by 3 bases. The germline CDR1 and CDR2 sequences are SGHAT and FQDESV (reference sequence). This CDR3 comprises 15 residues. The CDR3 bases are TGTGCCAGCAGCTTCGGGGCTAGCGGATTCTACGAGCAGTACTTC. Amino acids: CASSFGASGFYEQYF.

This clone was observed a few times. The chain joins TRBV28 to TRBJ1-3; TRBD1 is a possible D gene (6 bases). Germline lookup yields CDR1 MDHEN and CDR2 SYDVKM. The CDR3 is 16 residues long. Trimming removed 5 bases from V and 3 bases from J, with 17 bases in between. The CDR3 loop is CASSAQQGNRGNTIYF. Here the CDR3 DNA reads TGTGCCAGCAGTGCCCAACAGGGAAATCGTGGAAACACCATATATTTT.

The chain combines TRBV5-6 with TRBJ1-4, with no clear D. Germline V lookup: CDR1 SGHDT, CDR2 YYEEEE. The germline V and J ends were trimmed by 4 bases and 11 bases, with 15 bases remaining between them. There are 13 residues in the CDR3. CDR3: CASSRRGFGKLFF. The CDR3 DNA sequence: TGTGCCAGCAGCAGGAGAGGGTTTGGGAAACTGTTTTTT.

The genes are TRBV25-1 and TRBJ2-5, with 8 nucleotides matching TRBD2. The CDR3 loop spans 16 amino acids. The germline V gene encodes CDR1 MGHDK and CDR2 SYGVNS. V lost 2 bases to trimming and J lost 5 bases; unmatched junction nucleotides: 10. CDR3 in DNA: TGTGCCAGCAGTGAAGCTGGCGCGGGGGGTCGGGAGACCCAGTACTTC. Encoded protein: CASSEAGAGGRETQYF.

This clone occurred once. The chain couples TRBV6-5 to TRBJ1-2; 7 bases are shared with TRBD1. Germline lookup yields CDR1 MNHEY and CDR2 SVGAGI. This CDR3 has 14 residues. V was clipped by 0 bases and J by 4 bases; unmatched bases: 2. The DNA of the CDR3 is TGTGCCAGCAGTTACTCGAGACAGGGCTATGGCTACACCTTC. Its translation: CASSYSRQGYGYTF.